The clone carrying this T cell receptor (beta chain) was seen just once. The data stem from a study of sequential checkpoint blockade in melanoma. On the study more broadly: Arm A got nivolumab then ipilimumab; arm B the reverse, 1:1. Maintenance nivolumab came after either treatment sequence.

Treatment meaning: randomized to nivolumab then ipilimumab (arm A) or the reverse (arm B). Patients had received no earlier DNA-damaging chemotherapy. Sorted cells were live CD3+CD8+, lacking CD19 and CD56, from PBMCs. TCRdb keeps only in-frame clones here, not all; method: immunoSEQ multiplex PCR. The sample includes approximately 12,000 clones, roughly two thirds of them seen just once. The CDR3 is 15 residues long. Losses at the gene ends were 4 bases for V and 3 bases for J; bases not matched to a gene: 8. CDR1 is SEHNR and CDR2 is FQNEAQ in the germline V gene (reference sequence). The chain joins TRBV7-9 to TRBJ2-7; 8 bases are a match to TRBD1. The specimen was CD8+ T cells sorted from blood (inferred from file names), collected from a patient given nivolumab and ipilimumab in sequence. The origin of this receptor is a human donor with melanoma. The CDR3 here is CASSYGQGGLYEQYF. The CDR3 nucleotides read TGTGCCAGCAGCTACGGACAGGGTGGGCTCTACGAGCAGTACTTC.